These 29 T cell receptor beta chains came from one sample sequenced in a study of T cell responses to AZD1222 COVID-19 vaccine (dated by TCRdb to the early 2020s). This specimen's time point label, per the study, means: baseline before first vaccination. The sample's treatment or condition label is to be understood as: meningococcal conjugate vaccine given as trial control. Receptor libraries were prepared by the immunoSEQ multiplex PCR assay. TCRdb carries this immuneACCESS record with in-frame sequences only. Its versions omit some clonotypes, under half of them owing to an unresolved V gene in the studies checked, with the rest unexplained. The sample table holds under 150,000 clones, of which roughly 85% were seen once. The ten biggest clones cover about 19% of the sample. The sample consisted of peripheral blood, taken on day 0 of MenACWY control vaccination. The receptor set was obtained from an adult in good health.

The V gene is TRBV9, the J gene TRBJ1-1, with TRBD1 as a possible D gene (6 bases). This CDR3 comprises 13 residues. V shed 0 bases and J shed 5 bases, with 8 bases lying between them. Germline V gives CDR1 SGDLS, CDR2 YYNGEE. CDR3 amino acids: CASSVEGETEAFF. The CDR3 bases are TGTGCCAGCAGCGTAGAGGGGGAAACTGAAGCTTTCTTT.

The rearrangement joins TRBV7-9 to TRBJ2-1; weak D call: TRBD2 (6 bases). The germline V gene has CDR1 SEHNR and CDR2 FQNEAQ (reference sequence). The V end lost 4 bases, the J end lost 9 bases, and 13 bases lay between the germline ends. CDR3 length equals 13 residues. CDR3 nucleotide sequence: TGTGCCAGCAGCTCCGGTCCGCGGGGTGAGCAGTTCTTC. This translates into CASSSGPRGEQFF.

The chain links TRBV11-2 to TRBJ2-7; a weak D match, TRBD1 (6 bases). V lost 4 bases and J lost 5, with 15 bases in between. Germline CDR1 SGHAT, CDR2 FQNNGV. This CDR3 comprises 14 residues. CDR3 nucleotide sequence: TGTGCCAGCAGCTCCCTACAGGGCCCCCACGAGCAGTACTTC. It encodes CASSSLQGPHEQYF.

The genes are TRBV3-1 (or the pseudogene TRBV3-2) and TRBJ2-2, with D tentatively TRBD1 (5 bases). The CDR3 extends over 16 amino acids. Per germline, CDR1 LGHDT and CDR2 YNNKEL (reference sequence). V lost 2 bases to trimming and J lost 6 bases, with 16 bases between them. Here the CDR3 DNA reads TGTGCCAGCAGCCAACTTACGCCAGGGTACGCCGGGGAGCTGTTTTTT. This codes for CASSQLTPGYAGELFF.

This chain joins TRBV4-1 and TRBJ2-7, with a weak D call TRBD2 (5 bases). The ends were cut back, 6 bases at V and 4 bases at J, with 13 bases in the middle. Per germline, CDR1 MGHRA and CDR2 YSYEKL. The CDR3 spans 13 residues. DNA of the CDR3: TGCGCCAGCAGAGGTCCCGGGGAGTACGAGCAGTACTTC. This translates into CASRGPGEYEQYF.

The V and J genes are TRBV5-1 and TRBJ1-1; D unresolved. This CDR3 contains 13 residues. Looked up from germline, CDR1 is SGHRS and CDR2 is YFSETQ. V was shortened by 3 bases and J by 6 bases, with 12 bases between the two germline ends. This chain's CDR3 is CASSSESESEAFF. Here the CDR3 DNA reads TGCGCCAGCAGCTCTGAATCGGAGTCTGAAGCTTTCTTT.

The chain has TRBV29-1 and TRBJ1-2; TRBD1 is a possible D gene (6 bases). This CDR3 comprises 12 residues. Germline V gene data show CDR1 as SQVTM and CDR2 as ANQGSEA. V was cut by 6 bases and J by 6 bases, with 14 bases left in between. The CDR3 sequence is CSVDRLRDGYTF. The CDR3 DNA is TGCAGCGTCGACAGGTTAAGGGATGGCTACACCTTC.

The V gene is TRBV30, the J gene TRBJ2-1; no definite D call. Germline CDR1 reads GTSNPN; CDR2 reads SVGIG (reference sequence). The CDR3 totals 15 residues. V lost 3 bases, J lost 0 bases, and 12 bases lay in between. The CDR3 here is CAWRWRFSSYNEQFF. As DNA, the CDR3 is TGTGCCTGGAGATGGCGGTTCAGCTCCTACAATGAGCAGTTCTTC.

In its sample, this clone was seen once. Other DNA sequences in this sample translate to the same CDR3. CDR3 DNA: TGTGCCAGCAGTCGGGGCTTTGGAAACACCATATATTTT. Its translation is CASSRGFGNTIYF. The chain carries TRBV6-5 and TRBJ1-3, with a possible D match to TRBD1 (5 bases). CDR3 length: 13 amino acids. Germline V lookup: CDR1 MNHEY, CDR2 SVGAGI. The V and J ends lost 5 bases and 3 bases respectively, with 8 bases between them.

In DNA form, the CDR3 reads TGTGCCAGCAGCGTAGCTCCGGAAAACATTCAGTACTTC. This codes for CASSVAPENIQYF. The chain links TRBV9 to TRBJ2-4, with D hard to call. CDR3 length equals 13 residues. Trimming took off 0 bases at V and 5 bases at J, with 6 bases between the two ends. The germline gives CDR1 SGDLS, CDR2 YYNGEE.

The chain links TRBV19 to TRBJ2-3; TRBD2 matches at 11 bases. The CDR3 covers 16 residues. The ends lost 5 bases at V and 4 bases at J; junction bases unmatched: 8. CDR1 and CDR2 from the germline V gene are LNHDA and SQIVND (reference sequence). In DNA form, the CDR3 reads TGTGCCAGTAGTCCCCAGCGTAGCGGGAGGGCAGATACGCAGTATTTT. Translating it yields CASSPQRSGRADTQYF.

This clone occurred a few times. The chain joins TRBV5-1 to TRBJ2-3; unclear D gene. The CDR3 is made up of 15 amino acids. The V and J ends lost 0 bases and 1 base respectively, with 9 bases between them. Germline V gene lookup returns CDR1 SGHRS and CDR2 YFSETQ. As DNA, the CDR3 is TGCGCCAGCAGCTTGGCCGGCGGTGGCACAGATACGCAGTATTTT. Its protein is CASSLAGGGTDTQYF.

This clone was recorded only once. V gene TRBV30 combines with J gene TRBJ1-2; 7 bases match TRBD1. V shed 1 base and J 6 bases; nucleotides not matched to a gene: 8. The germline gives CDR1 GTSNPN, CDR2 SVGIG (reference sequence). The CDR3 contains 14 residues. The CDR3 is CAWSETGNWDGYTF. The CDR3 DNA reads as TGTGCCTGGAGTGAGACAGGGAATTGGGATGGCTACACCTTC.

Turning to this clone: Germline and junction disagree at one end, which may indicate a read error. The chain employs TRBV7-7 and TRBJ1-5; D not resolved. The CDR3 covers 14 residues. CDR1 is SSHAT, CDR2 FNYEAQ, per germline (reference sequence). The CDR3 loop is CASSFSERNQPQHF. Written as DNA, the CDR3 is TGTGCTAGCAGCTTTTCTGAGCGCAATCAGCCCCAGCATTTT.

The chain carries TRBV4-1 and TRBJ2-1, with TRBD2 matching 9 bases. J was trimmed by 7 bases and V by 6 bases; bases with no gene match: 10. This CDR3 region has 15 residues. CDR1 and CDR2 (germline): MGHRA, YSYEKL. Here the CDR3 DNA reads TGCGCCAGCAGGGGGGTAGCGGGAGACGGGAATGAGCAGTTCTTC. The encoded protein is CASRGVAGDGNEQFF.

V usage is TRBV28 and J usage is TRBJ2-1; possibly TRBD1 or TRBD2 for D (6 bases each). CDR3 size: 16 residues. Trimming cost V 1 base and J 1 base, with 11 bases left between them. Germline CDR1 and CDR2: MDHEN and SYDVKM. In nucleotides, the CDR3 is TGTGCCAGCAGTTTATCTCGGGGGCTTTCCTACAATGAGCAGTTCTTC. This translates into CASSLSRGLSYNEQFF.

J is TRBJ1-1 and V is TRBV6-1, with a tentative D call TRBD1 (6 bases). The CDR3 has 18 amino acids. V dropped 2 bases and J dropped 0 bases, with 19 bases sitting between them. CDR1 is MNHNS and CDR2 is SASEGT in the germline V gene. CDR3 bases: TGTGCCAGCAGTGAATCACTGAGTACAGGGAGGTTGAACACTGAAGCTTTCTTT. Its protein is CASSESLSTGRLNTEAFF.

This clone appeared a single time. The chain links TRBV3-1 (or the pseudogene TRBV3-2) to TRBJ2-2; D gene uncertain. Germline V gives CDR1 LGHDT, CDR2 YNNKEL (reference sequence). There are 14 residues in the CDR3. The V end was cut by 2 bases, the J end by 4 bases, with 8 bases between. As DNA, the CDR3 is TGTGCCAGCAGCCAACACAGACTCACCGGGGAGCTGTTTTTT. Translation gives CASSQHRLTGELFF.

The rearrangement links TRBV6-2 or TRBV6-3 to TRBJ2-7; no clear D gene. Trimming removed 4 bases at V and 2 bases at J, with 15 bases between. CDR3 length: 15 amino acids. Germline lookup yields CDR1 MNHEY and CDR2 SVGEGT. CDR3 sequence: CASSSYFRYTYEQYF. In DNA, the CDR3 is TGTGCCAGCAGTTCTTATTTCCGATACACCTACGAGCAGTACTTC.

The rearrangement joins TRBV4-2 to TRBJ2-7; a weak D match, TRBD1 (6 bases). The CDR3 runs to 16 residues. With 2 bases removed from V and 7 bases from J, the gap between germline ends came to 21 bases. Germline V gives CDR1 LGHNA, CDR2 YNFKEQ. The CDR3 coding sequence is TGTGCCAGCAGCCAATCCACAGGGCTCTCCAGGCGAGAGCAGTACTTC. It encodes CASSQSTGLSRREQYF.

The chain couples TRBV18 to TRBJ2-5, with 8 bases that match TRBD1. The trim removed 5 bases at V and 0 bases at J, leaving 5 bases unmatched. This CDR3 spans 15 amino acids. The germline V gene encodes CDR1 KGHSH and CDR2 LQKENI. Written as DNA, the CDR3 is TGTGCCAGCTCAAAGGGACAGGTGGACCAAGAGACCCAGTACTTC. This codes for CASSKGQVDQETQYF.

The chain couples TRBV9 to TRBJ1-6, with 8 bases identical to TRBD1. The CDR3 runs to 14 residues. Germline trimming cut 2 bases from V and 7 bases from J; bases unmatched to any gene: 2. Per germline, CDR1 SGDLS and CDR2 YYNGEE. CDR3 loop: CASSVTGENSPLHF. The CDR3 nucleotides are TGTGCCAGCAGCGTGACAGGGGAGAATTCACCCCTCCACTTT.

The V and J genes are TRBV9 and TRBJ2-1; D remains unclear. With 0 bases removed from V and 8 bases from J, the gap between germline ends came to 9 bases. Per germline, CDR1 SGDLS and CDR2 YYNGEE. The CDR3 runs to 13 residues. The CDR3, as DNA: TGTGCCAGCAGCGTAGGGGGTACTGATGAGCAGTTCTTC. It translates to CASSVGGTDEQFF.

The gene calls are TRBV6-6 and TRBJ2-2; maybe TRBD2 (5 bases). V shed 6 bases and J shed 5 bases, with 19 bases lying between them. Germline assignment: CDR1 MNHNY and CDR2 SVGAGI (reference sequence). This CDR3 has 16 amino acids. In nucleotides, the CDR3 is TGTGCCAGCAGCTACACGGGTTCTTCGGGAACCGGGGAGCTGTTTTTT. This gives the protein CASSYTGSSGTGELFF.

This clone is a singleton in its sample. CDR3 residues: CSASASLKISPLHF. CDR3 bases: TGCAGTGCTAGTGCTAGTTTAAAGATTTCACCCCTCCACTTT. The chain combines TRBV20-1 with TRBJ1-6; D gene unclear. The ends were cut back, 3 bases at V and 9 bases at J, with 15 bases in the middle. The germline gives CDR1 DFQATT, CDR2 SNEGSKA (reference sequence). CDR3 length: 14 residues.

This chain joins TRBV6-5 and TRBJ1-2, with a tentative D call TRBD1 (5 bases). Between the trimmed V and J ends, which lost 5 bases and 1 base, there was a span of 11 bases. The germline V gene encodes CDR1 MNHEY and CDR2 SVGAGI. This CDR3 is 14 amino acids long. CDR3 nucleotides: TGTGCCAGCAGTACCCCAGGGATTAACTATGGCTACACCTTC. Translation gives CASSTPGINYGYTF.

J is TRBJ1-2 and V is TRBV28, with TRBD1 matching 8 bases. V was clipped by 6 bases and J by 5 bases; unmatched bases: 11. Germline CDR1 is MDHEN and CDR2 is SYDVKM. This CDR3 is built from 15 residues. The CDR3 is CASRLNRGSKYGYTF. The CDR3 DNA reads TGTGCCAGCAGACTAAACAGGGGGAGCAAATATGGCTACACCTTC.

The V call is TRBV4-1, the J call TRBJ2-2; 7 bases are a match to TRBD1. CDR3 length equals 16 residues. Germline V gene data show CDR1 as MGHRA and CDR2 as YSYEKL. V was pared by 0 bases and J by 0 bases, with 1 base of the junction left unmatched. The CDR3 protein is CASSQEQGSNTGELFF. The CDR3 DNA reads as TGCGCCAGCAGCCAAGAACAGGGGTCGAACACCGGGGAGCTGTTTTTT.

The CDR3 nucleotides read TGTGCCAGCACGACAGGGAACTACGAGCAGTACTTC. Amino acid sequence: CASTTGNYEQYF. V usage is TRBV28 and J usage is TRBJ2-7, with 7 bases fitting TRBD1. Trimming took 7 bases from V and 3 from J; bases not matched to a gene: 3. Looked up from germline, CDR1 is MDHEN and CDR2 is SYDVKM. The length of the CDR3 is 12 residues.